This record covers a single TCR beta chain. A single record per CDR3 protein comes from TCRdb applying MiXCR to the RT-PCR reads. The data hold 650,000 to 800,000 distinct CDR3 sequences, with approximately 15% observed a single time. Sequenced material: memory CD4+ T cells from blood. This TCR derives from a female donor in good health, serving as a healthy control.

CDR3 loop: CSANAGTGGKPQHF. The CDR3 DNA reads as TGCAGTGCAAACGCTGGGACAGGGGGTAAGCCCCAGCATTTT. The rearrangement joins TRBV20-1 to TRBJ1-5; 11 bases align to TRBD1. CDR3 length: 14 residues. The V gene end was trimmed by 6 bases and the J gene end by 8 bases; junction bases not matched to a gene: 9. Per the germline V gene, CDR1 is DFQATT and CDR2 is SNEGSKA (reference sequence).